This is a list of T cell receptor beta chains from one sample in a study of early T cells in non-severe SARS-CoV-2 infection. MiXCR, run by TCRdb on the 5' RACE reads, gives a single entry per CDR3 protein. This table holds 56,000 or so distinct CDR3 sequences, roughly a tenth found once. Input material: whole blood. These receptors were taken from an adult who was a healthcare worker with PCR-confirmed SARS-CoV-2 infection or an uninfected control (not recorded which). Each CDR3 is given with its conserved first and last residue. D genes are given only for firm matches. Size is stated for part of the rows, as once, few or many counts, or as a class when the clone is expanded.

V	size	D	J	DNA	CDR3
TRBV12-3/TRBV12-4	.	.	TRBJ2-1	TGTGCCAGCAGTTCCGACCCTACCCCCTACAATGAGCAGTTCTTC	CASSSDPTPYNEQFF
TRBV7-2	.	.	TRBJ2-7	TGTGCCAGCAGGTCTGCCCGAACCTCCTACGAGCAGTACTTC	CASRSARTSYEQYF
TRBV10-3	many	TRBD2	TRBJ2-7	TGTGCCATCAGTGAGGGACTAGCGGGAGGCTACGAGCAGTACTTC	CAISEGLAGGYEQYF
TRBV20-1	.	.	TRBJ1-2	TGCAGTGCTAGAGATCTGGGAGGGGTTGGCTACACCTTC	CSARDLGGVGYTF
TRBV7-9	few	.	TRBJ1-4	TGTGCCAGCAGCCGAACAGGGTTACGGGAAAAACTGTTTTTT	CASSRTGLREKLFF
TRBV20-1	many	.	TRBJ1-2	TGCAGTGCTACAAGCGACTATGGCTACACCTTC	CSATSDYGYTF
TRBV6-1	many	.	TRBJ1-5	TGTGCCAGCAGCGGGGCAGGGGTCAATCAGCCCCAGCATTTT	CASSGAGVNQPQHF
TRBV4-1	few	.	TRBJ2-1	TGCGCCAGCAGCCAAGGAGCCGGGACCGCGTTTATCAATGAGCAGTTCTTC	CASSQGAGTAFINEQFF
TRBV12-3/TRBV12-4	many	.	TRBJ1-1	TGTGCCAGCAGTTTTTCCCTGAACACTGAAGCTTTCTTT	CASSFSLNTEAFF
TRBV4-1	few	TRBD2	TRBJ2-7	TGCGCCAGCAGCCATCCCGGGACTAGCGCCTACGAGCAGTACTTC	CASSHPGTSAYEQYF
TRBV5-1	few	.	TRBJ2-1	TGCGCCAGCAGCCCTAGGTCCCGTAATGAGCAGTTCTTC	CASSPRSRNEQFF
TRBV11-2	many	.	TRBJ2-7	TGTGCCAGCAGCTTAGAATCGGGGATGACCTACGAGCAGTACTTC	CASSLESGMTYEQYF
TRBV28	few	.	TRBJ1-6	TGTGCCAGCTCCTACGACCATAATTCACCCCTCCACTTT	CASSYDHNSPLHF
TRBV10-3	many	TRBD2	TRBJ2-3	TGTGCCGCTTCCGGACTAGCGGGAGTTCCAGATACGCAGTATTTT	CAASGLAGVPDTQYF
TRBV6-5	.	.	TRBJ2-6	TGTGCCAGCGGGGTCCCGGATGCGGGGGCCAACGTCCTGACTTTC	CASGVPDAGANVLTF
TRBV6-2/TRBV6-3	many	.	TRBJ2-2	TGTGCCAGCAGCCCTCTTACCGGGGAGCTGTTTTTT	CASSPLTGELFF
TRBV20-1	few	.	TRBJ2-7	TGCAGTTCCGACCCGGGACGGGGATTGTACGAGCAGTACTTC	CSSDPGRGLYEQYF
TRBV29-1	few	TRBD1	TRBJ1-1	TGCAGCGTTTCTGAGGGACAGCACACTGAAGCTTTCTTT	CSVSEGQHTEAFF